The next 9 T cell receptor beta chains were all read from a single sample in a study of blood T cell repertoires in COVID-19. Sequencing used immunoSEQ multiplex PCR; TCRdb keeps in-frame clones, though not all of them. The sample consists of some 250,000 clones, 70% to 90% of them appearing once. The sample was peripheral blood. The receptors come from a woman aged 25 to 45 with acute or convalescent COVID-19.

This clone occurred once. The chain couples TRBV19 to TRBJ1-2; TRBD1 matches 8 bases. CDR3 length: 13 residues. J was trimmed by 4 bases and V by 5 bases; bases with no gene match: 3. Germline V gene lookup returns CDR1 LNHDA and CDR2 SQIVND (reference sequence). The CDR3 bases are TGTGCCAGTAGTGGACAGGGCGGCTATGGCTACACCTTC. Translation gives CASSGQGGYGYTF. Full variable domain (outside the CDR3, taken from reference TRBV19 and TRBJ1-2): DGGITQSPKYLFRKEGQNVTLSCEQNLNHDAMYWYRQDPGQGLRLIYYSQIVNDFQKGDIAEGYSVSREKKESFPLTVTSAQKNPTAFYLCASSGQGGYGYTFGSGTRLTVV.

The chain uses TRBV10-3 and TRBJ1-6; D is undetermined. The CDR3 is 15 residues long. V lost 6 bases and J 9 bases, leaving 18 bases between the germline ends. Looked up from germline, CDR1 is ENHRY and CDR2 is SYGVKD. The CDR3 bases are TGTGCCATCAGAGGAGACCGAGCTCTCGGTTCACCCCTCCACTTT. It yields the protein CAIRGDRALGSPLHF.

This sequence joins TRBV9 and TRBJ2-5; 7 bases agree with TRBD2. Trimming cost V 0 bases and J 4 bases; bases outside gene matches: 12. This CDR3 is built from 17 residues. Germline CDR1 SGDLS, CDR2 YYNGEE. CDR3 amino acids: CASSVESGGSGGETQYF. The CDR3 bases are TGTGCCAGCAGCGTAGAGAGCGGCGGGAGTGGGGGAGAGACCCAGTACTTC.

The genes are TRBV6-2 or TRBV6-3 and TRBJ2-1, with D perhaps TRBD2 (5 bases). Germline V lookup: CDR1 MNHEY, CDR2 SVGEGT. The germline V and J ends were trimmed by 4 bases and 9 bases, with 13 bases remaining between them. This CDR3 is 13 amino acids long. The CDR3 protein is CASSLSGVGEQFF. The DNA for the CDR3 is TGTGCCAGCAGTTTAAGCGGCGTCGGTGAGCAGTTCTTC.

The chain employs TRBV15 and TRBJ2-6; 7 bases agree with TRBD1. V dropped 0 bases and J dropped 2; count of bases not matched to a gene: 1. CDR3 length: 16 amino acids. The germline V gene encodes CDR1 LNHNV and CDR2 YYDKDF (reference sequence). As DNA, the CDR3 is TGTGCCACCAGCAGAGACGACAGGGCTGGGGCCAACGTCCTGACTTTC. Amino acid sequence: CATSRDDRAGANVLTF.

This clone appeared once. V is TRBV7-9 and J is TRBJ2-1, with 9 bases identical to TRBD2. CDR1 SEHNR and CDR2 FQNEAQ come from the germline V gene (reference sequence). V was pared by 7 bases and J by 5 bases, with 6 bases of the junction left unmatched. The CDR3 loop spans 14 amino acids. CDR3 sequence: CASNTGTSNNEQFF. The CDR3 bases are TGTGCCAGCAACACCGGGACTAGCAACAATGAGCAGTTCTTC.

The rearrangement uses TRBV9 and TRBJ2-1, with TRBD2 matching over 7 bases. In germline, CDR1 is SGDLS, CDR2 YYNGEE. Losses at the gene ends were 3 bases for V and 4 bases for J; bases not matched to a gene: 7. This CDR3 is 15 amino acids long. DNA of the CDR3: TGTGCCAGCAGCGGCAGTCGTAGCGGGTACAATGAGCAGTTCTTC. This codes for CASSGSRSGYNEQFF.

The chain joins TRBV5-1 to TRBJ1-4, with 7 bases lining up with TRBD1. Unmatched junction bases numbered 6, after V lost 5 bases and J lost 5 bases. The CDR3 is 14 amino acids. Per germline, CDR1 SGHRS and CDR2 YFSETQ. Here the CDR3 reads CASSSGTDNEKLFF. CDR3 in DNA: TGCGCCAGCAGTTCCGGGACAGACAATGAAAAACTGTTTTTT.

The rearrangement joins TRBV24-1 to TRBJ2-2; possibly TRBD1 for D (6 bases). The CDR3 sequence is 16 residues long. V was trimmed by 4 bases and J by 1 base, leaving 12 bases between them. CDR1 is KGHDR, CDR2 SFDVKD, per germline. DNA for the CDR3: TGTGCCACCAGTGAAGTGGGACAAGGGAACACCGGGGAGCTGTTTTTT. Translation gives CATSEVGQGNTGELFF.